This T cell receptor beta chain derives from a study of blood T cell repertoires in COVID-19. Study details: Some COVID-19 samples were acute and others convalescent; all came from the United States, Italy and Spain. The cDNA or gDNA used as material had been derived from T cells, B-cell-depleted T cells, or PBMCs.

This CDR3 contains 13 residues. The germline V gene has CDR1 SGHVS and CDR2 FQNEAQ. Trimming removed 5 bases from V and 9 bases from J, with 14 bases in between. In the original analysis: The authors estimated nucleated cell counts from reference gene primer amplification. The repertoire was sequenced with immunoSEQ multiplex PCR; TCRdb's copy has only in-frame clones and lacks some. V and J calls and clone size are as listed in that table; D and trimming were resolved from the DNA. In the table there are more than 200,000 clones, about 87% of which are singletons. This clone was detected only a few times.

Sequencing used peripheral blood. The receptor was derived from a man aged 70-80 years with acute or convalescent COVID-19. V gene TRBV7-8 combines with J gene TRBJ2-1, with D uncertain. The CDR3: CASSPEREFEQFF. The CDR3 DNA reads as TGTGCCAGCAGCCCAGAGCGAGAGTTTGAGCAGTTCTTC.